The entry that follows covers one TCR beta chain sequence. This clonotype was found a few times. The antigen this receptor binds is unknown. The input lacks base qualities; no much larger clone sits a single base away. These data belong to a study of identical twins (dated by TCRdb to the mid-2010s). As for the study more broadly: TCR alpha and beta repertoires from monozygotic twins, unrelated adults of various ages and cord blood were deep-sequenced to test whether fetal clonotypes persist. To rule out contamination, the twin experiments were replicated at different times with different library preparation protocols.

General conclusions and limits of the study: Compared with coincidental sharing between unrelated individuals, an excess of low generation-probability sequences was observed among out-of-frame TCR alpha sequences shared between twins. A weaker excess of twin sharing was found in beta out-of-frame sequences because the signal-to-noise ratio was lowered by fewer shared sequences. In monozygotic twins, recombination models systematically underestimated out-of-frame TCR alpha sharing, but the models matched the sharing seen between unrelated individuals. Because the same donors could not be followed over many years, the conclusions depended on cross-sectional statistical analysis. Abundant cord blood beta clonotypes carried fewer insertions; young adult naive repertoires showed a weaker similar trend, while memory repertoires showed none. Zero-insertion analyses could be partly confounded by invariant T cells such as MAIT and iNKT, although diverse VJ usage argued against such confounding for most clonotypes.

Every donor in the study was a healthy Caucasian. The study also sequenced three unrelated non-twin adults: a male aged 18 to 30, a male aged 50 to 60 and a female aged 50 to 60. Miltenyi CD45RO+ enrichment and human naive T-cell isolation kits were used to isolate memory (CD45RO+) and naive T cells from PBMC. CDR1 and CDR2 are drawn from the germline V gene (reference sequence): MNHEY, SMNVEV. Spanning cysteine to phenylalanine, the CDR3 consists of 16 amino acids. Only CDR3 DNA is held: 48 bases, read in frame from base 1. The junction shows trimming of 6 bases on V and 3 bases on J, and the gene matches do not reach 14 bases of it. The library was produced with 5' RACE. Sequencing relied on an Illumina HiSeq 2000. Template switching added a universal primer binding site, and the final cDNA carried a unique molecular identifier that allowed TCR cDNA molecules to be counted accurately. First-strand cDNA for TCR alpha and beta chains was synthesized from specific primers in the conserved constant-segment region. Each cDNA library was double barcoded, with a SMART-Mk sample barcode plus Illumina barcodes, to control for contamination. Two successive PCR steps introduced TruSeq adapter sequences along with Illumina sample barcodes. The Illumina HiSeq platform was used with custom primers to sequence TCR alpha and beta cDNA libraries. The paper's processing steps were these. MiGEC processed the raw reads to extract unique molecular identifiers, while MiXCR was used to determine the CDR3 positions. Recombination models were inferred per individual with the repgenHMM and IGoR tools using an EM algorithm. Shared clonotype analysis was performed with the tcR package in R, normalizing sharing by the product of cloneset sizes. Out-of-frame nonproductive sequences were analyzed to study raw recombination free of thymic and clonal selection effects. In-frame beta chains were kept once TCRdb had trimmed the public reads at Q25 with fastp and called clones with MiXCR. Identical CDR3 protein sequences are pooled into one entry, listed with their most common genes and DNA. The V and J calls reflect TCRdb's pipeline rather than the authors' work. Recorded for this sample are 420,000 or so distinct CDR3 sequences; around 20% of them occurred a single time. The ten most abundant clones make up more than 10% of the sample.

This chain joins TRBV27 to TRBJ2-7, with 7 junctional bases fitting TRBD1. Sequencing used naive T cells sorted from blood. The sample's cell subset or site label, in plain terms: cells isolated with a human naive T-cell isolation kit. The source of this sequence is a man in his forties or fifties in good health. The nucleotides read TGTGCCAGCAGCCCACAGGGGCCCGTGGTGGTCTACGAGCAGTACTTC. This codes for CASSPQGPVVVYEQYF.